A single sample gave rise to the 10 T cell receptor beta chains below, sequenced in a study of blood T cells in healthy people across ages. Through a sample-barcoded 5' primer and a J-beta primer mix, a second PCR was run for about 6 to 11 cycles. Each CDR3 protein is one row after TCRdb ran MiXCR on the 5' RACE reads. The table lists about 680,000 distinct CDR3 sequences, 49% of them singletons. Sequencing input: blood. The receptors derive from an older woman in good health.

The rearrangement links TRBV4-3 to TRBJ2-7; D call uncertain. CDR3 size: 13 residues. V was clipped by 0 bases and J by 2 bases, with 5 bases between them. Per the germline V gene, CDR1 is LGHNA and CDR2 is YSLEER. This CDR3 reads CASSQELAYEQYF. CDR3 coding DNA: TGCGCCAGCAGCCAAGAATTGGCCTACGAGCAGTACTTC.

This clonotype was recorded a few times. The chain links TRBV28 to TRBJ2-4; TRBD2 matches 12 bases. CDR3 size: 16 residues. Germline trimming cut 6 bases from V and 5 bases from J; bases unmatched to any gene: 8. In germline, CDR1 is MDHEN, CDR2 SYDVKM. The CDR3 coding sequence is TGTGCCAGCAGACGGACTAGCGGGATGGCCCAAAACATTCAGTACTTC. It codes for CASRRTSGMAQNIQYF.

V usage is TRBV29-1 and J usage is TRBJ1-4; D is unclear. The V gene lost 2 bases and the J gene lost 0 bases, with 4 bases spanning the gap. Germline V gene lookup returns CDR1 SQVTM and CDR2 ANQGSEA. The CDR3 runs to 13 residues. The CDR3 is CSVETSTNEKLFF. CDR3 coding DNA: TGCAGCGTTGAAACATCAACTAATGAAAAACTGTTTTTT.

The gene calls are TRBV7-9 and TRBJ1-1, with TRBD1 as a possible D gene (6 bases). The V gene's germline CDR1 is SEHNR and CDR2 FQNEAQ (reference sequence). The CDR3 consists of 15 residues. V lost 2 bases and J 5 bases, leaving 15 bases between the germline ends. In DNA form, the CDR3 reads TGTGCCAGCAGCTTAAGTGGAGGGGGAGAGACTGAAGCTTTCTTT. Amino acid sequence: CASSLSGGGETEAFF.

For this clonotype: One end of the junction does not line up with germline, which may come from a read error. This chain joins TRBV13 and TRBJ2-1; a possible D gene is TRBD1 (5 bases). Germline V gene data show CDR1 as PRHDT and CDR2 as FYEKMQ (reference sequence). CDR3 length equals 15 residues. The CDR3 reads CASYNRRQGSNAQFF. In DNA form, the CDR3 reads TGTGCCAGCTATAACCGCAGGCAGGGAAGCAATGCGCAGTTCTTC. Full variable domain (missing parts from reference TRBV13 and TRBJ2-1): AAGVIQSPRHLIKEKRETATLKCYPIPRHDTVYWYQQGPGQDPQFLISFYEKMQSDKGSIPDRFSAQQFSDYHSELNMSSLELGDSALYFCASYNRRQGSNAQFFGPGTRLTVL.

This sequence joins TRBV7-6 and TRBJ1-4; D is unclear. This CDR3 spans 13 amino acids. With 6 bases removed from V and 6 bases from J, the gap between germline ends came to 11 bases. Germline V gene lookup returns CDR1 SGHVS and CDR2 FNYEAQ. CDR3: CASSGHRDEKLFF. The CDR3 DNA sequence: TGTGCCAGCAGTGGGCATCGGGATGAAAAACTGTTTTTT.

This clonotype has only one observation. At one of its ends the junction is not consistent with the germline gene, which may arise from a read error. The CDR3 region has the DNA TGTGCCACCAGTAATTTGCCCGGTGGAAACACTGAAGCTTTCTTT. This encodes CATSNLPGGNTEAFF. This chain links TRBV24-1 with TRBJ1-1; D is unresolved. There are 15 residues in the CDR3. Germline CDR1 reads KGHDR; CDR2 reads SFDVKD.

The rearrangement joins TRBV4-1 to TRBJ2-4; weak D call: TRBD2 (5 bases). The germline gives CDR1 MGHRA, CDR2 YSYEKL. The CDR3 is 16 residues long. Deletions cut 1 base from V and 3 bases from J, with 13 bases between. CDR3 region: CASSQGAPRGKNIQYF. In DNA, the CDR3 is TGCGCCAGCAGCCAAGGGGCCCCTCGGGGCAAAAACATTCAGTACTTC.

The V and J genes are TRBV20-1 and TRBJ2-5, with TRBD1 as a possible D gene (6 bases). Germline V gives CDR1 DFQATT, CDR2 SNEGSKA (reference sequence). V shed 0 bases and J shed 5 bases, with 16 bases lying between them. The CDR3 runs to 15 residues. The CDR3 protein is CSARDAGRGGETQYF. The CDR3 nucleotides read TGCAGTGCTAGAGATGCTGGCAGGGGTGGTGAGACCCAGTACTTC.

This clonotype was counted a few times. V usage is TRBV7-2 and J usage is TRBJ1-2; D might be TRBD1 (6 bases). The germline gives CDR1 SGHTA, CDR2 FQGNSA. V was pared by 5 bases and J by 5 bases, with 12 bases between. This CDR3 region has 13 residues. The CDR3 is CASSRGQQYGYTF. DNA for the CDR3: TGTGCCAGCAGCCGAGGACAGCAATATGGCTACACCTTC.